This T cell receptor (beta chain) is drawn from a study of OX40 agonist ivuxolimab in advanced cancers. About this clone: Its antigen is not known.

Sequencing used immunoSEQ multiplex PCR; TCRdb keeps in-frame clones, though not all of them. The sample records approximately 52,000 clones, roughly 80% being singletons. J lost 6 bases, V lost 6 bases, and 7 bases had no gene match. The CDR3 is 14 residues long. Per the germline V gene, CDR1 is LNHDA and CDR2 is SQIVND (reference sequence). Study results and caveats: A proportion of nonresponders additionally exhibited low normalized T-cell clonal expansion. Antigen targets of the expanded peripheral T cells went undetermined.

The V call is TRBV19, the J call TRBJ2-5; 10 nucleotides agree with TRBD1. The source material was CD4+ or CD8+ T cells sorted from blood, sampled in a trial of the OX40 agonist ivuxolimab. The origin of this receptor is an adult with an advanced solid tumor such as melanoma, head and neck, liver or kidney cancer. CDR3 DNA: TGTGCCAGTAGGCCGACAGGGGGCGCGAAGACCCAGTACTTC. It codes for CASRPTGGAKTQYF.